The clone carrying this T cell receptor (beta chain) was seen more than once but under ten times. Its cognate antigen is unknown. In germline, CDR1 is MGHDK, CDR2 SYGVNS. With V trimmed by 3 bases and J by 2 bases, 4 bases remained unmatched. CDR3 size: 15 residues. The data originate from a study of T cells in Graves' hyperthyroidism and ophthalmopathy. The study, taken as a whole, reports: Ophthalmopathy stood apart from stable hyperthyroidism in a 13 V-J model.

Authors of the study amplified TCR beta CDR3 regions from RNA transcripts. Using the HTBI primer set, a first-round RT-PCR was run on the TCR CDR3. TCRdb re-called the multiplex PCR reads with MiXCR, one entry per CDR3 protein. The table records some 420,000 distinct CDR3 sequences, roughly 15% of them present only once. Any patient presenting with uncontrolled infection, other autoimmune disease, pregnancy or lactation was left out. The PBMCs were taken from about 10 ml of fresh peripheral blood. The origin of this receptor is a woman aged 18-29 years with Graves' hyperthyroidism. J is TRBJ2-5 and V is TRBV25-1, with 9 bases fitting TRBD1. The material sequenced was blood. The CDR3 sequence: CASSDPGTGQETQYF. The CDR3 bases are TGTGCCAGCAGTGACCCTGGGACAGGGCAAGAGACCCAGTACTTC.